This TCR beta chain stems from a study of T cell responses to AZD1222 COVID-19 vaccine. Study-level points and caveats: Repertoire samples came only from after the peak T cell response. Clonal diversity was possibly underestimated; the donors were predominantly white British and more often female.

Comment on this clone: Its antigen is as yet unknown.

Germline V gene data show CDR1 as ENHRY and CDR2 as SYGVKD. Trimming took off 5 bases at V and 4 bases at J, with 5 bases between the two ends. The length of the CDR3 is 11 residues. Clones were sequenced by immunoSEQ multiplex PCR, and TCRdb holds only the in-frame ones, with some missing. Of roughly 150,000 clones in the sample, approximately 90% are singletons; the top ten hold around 2.1%. This rearrangement joins TRBV10-3 to TRBJ2-5; D not certain. This receptor was obtained from an adult in good health. This sample comprised peripheral blood, obtained on day 0 of AZD1222 vaccination. CDR3 residues: CAISSLETQYF. In nucleotides, the CDR3 is TGTGCCATCAGTTCCCTAGAGACCCAGTACTTC.